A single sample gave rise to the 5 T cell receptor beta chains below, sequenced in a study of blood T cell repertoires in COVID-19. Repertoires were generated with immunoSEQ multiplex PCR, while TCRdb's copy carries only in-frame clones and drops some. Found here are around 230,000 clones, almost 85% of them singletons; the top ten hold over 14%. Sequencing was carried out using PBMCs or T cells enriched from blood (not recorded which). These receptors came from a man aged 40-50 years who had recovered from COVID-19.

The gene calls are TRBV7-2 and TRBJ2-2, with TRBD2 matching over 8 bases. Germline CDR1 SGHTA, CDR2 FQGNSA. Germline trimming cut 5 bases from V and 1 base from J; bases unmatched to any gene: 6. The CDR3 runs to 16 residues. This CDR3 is CASSPRRGGNTGELFF. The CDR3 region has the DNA TGTGCCAGCAGCCCCCGCCGGGGGGGGAACACCGGGGAGCTGTTTTTT.

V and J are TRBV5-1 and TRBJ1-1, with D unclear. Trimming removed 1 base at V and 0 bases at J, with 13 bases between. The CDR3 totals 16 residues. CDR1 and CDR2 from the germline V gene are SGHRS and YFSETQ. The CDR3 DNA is TGCGCCAGCAGCTTGACATCGACACAACTGAACACTGAAGCTTTCTTT. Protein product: CASSLTSTQLNTEAFF.

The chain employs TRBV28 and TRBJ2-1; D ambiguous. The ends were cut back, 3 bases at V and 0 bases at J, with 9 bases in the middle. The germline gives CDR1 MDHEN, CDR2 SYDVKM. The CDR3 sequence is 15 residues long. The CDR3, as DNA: TGTGCCAGCAGTTTCCGCGGTAGCTCCTACAATGAGCAGTTCTTC. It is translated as CASSFRGSSYNEQFF. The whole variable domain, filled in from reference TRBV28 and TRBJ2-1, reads DVKVTQSSRYLVKRTGEKVFLECVQDMDHENMFWYRQDPGLGLRLIYFSYDVKMKEKGDIPEGYSVSREKKERFSLILESASTNQTSMYLCASSFRGSSYNEQFFGPGTRLTVL.

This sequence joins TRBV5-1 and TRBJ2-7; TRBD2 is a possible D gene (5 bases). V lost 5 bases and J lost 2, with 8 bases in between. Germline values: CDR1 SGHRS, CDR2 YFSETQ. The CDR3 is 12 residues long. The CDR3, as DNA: TGCGCCAGCAGTCCGGGAACCTACGAGCAGTACTTC. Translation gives CASSPGTYEQYF. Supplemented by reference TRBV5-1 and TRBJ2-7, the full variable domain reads KAGVTQTPRYLIKTRGQQVTLSCSPISGHRSVSWYQQTPGQGLQFLFEYFSETQRNKGNFPGRFSGRQFSNSRSEMNVSTLELGDSALYLCASSPGTYEQYFGPGTRLTVT.

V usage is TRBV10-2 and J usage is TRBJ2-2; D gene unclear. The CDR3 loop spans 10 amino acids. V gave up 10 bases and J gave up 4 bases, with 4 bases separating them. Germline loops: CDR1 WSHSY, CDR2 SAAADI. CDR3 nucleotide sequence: TGCGCCACTTCCACCGGGGAGCTGTTTTTT. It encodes CATSTGELFF.